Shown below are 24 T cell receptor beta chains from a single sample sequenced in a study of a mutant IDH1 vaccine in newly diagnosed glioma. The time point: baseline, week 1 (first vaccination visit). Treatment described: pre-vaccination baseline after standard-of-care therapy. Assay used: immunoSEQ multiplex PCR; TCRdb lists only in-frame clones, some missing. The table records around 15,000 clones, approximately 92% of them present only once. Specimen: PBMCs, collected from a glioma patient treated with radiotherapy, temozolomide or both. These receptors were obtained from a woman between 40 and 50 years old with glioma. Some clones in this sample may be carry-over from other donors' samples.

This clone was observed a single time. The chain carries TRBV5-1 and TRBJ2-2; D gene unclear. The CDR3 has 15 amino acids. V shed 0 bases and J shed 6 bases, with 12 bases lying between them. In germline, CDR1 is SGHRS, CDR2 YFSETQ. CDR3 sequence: CASSLVSIRAGELFF. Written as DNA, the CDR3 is TGCGCCAGCAGCTTGGTCTCTATTAGGGCCGGGGAGCTGTTTTTT.

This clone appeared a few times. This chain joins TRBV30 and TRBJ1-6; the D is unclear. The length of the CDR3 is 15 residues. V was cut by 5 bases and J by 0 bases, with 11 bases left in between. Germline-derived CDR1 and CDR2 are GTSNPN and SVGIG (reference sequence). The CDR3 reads CAWEDWSSYNSPLHF. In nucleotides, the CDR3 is TGTGCCTGGGAAGACTGGAGCTCCTATAATTCACCCCTCCACTTT.

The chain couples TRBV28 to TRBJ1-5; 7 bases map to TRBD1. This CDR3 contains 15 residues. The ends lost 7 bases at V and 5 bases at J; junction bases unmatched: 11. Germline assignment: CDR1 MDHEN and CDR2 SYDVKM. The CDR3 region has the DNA TGTGCCAGCACCCCGGCGGGACAGATCGATCAGCCCCAGCATTTT. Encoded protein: CASTPAGQIDQPQHF. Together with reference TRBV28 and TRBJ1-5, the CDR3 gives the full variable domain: DVKVTQSSRYLVKRTGEKVFLECVQDMDHENMFWYRQDPGLGLRLIYFSYDVKMKEKGDIPEGYSVSREKKERFSLILESASTNQTSMYLCASTPAGQIDQPQHFGDGTRLSIL.

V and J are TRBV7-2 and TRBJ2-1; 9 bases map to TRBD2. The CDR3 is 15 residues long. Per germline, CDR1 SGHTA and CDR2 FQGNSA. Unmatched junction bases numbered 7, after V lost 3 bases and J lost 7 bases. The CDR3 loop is CASSLRSGRMNEQFF. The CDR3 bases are TGTGCCAGCAGCTTGAGGAGCGGGAGGATGAATGAGCAGTTCTTC.

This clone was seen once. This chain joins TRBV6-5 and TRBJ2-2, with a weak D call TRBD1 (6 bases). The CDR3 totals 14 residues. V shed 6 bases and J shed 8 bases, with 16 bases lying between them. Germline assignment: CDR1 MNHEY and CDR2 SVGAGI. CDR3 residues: CASSPNRVTGELFF. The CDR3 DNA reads TGTGCCAGCAGCCCTAACAGGGTCACGGGGGAGCTGTTTTTT.

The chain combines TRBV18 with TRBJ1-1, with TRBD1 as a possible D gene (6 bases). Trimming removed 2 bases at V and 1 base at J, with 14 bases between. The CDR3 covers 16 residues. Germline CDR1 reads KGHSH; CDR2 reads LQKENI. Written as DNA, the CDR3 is TGTGCCAGCTCACCAGGACAGACACGAGGGAACACTGAAGCTTTCTTT. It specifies CASSPGQTRGNTEAFF.

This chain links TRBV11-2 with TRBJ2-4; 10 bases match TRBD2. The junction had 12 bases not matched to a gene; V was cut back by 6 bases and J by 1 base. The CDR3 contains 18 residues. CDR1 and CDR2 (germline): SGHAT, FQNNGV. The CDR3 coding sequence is TGTGCCAGCAGTCCAGCGGGAGGGATCGTTAGCGCCAAAAACATTCAGTACTTC. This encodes CASSPAGGIVSAKNIQYF.

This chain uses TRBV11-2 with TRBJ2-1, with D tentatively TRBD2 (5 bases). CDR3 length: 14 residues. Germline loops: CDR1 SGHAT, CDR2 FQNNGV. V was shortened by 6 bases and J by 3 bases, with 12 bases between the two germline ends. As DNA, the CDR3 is TGTGCCAGCAGGAGAGGGAAGGTCTACAATGAGCAGTTCTTC. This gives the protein CASRRGKVYNEQFF.

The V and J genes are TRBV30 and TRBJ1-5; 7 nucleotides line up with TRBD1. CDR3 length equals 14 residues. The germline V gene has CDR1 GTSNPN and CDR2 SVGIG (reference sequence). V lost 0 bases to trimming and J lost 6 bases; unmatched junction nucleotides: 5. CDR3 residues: CAWSVGRGGQPQHF. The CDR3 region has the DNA TGTGCCTGGAGTGTTGGCAGGGGGGGTCAGCCCCAGCATTTT.

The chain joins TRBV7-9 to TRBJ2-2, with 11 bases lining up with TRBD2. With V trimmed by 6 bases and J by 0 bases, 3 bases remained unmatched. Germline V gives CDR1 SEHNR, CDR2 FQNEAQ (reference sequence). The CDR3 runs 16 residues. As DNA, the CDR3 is TGTGCCAGCAGTTTGGGACTAGCGGCGAACACCGGGGAGCTGTTTTTT. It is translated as CASSLGLAANTGELFF.

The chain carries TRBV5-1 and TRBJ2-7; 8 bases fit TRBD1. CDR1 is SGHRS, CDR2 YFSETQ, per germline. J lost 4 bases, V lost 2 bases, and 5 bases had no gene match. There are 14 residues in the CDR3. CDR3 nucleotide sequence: TGCGCCAGCAGCTTAACAGGGGGAAATTACGAGCAGTACTTC. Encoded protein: CASSLTGGNYEQYF.

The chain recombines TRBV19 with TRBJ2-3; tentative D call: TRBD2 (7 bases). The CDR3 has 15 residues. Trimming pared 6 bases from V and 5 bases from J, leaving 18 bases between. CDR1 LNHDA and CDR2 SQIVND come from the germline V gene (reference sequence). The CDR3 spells CASSTSGGHRDTQYF. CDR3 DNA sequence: TGTGCCAGTAGCACGTCGGGGGGCCACAGAGATACGCAGTATTTT.

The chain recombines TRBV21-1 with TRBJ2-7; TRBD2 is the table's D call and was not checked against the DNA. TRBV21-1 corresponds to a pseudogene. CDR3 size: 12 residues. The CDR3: CASSKPRYEQYF. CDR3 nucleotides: TGTGCCAGCAGCAAACCCCGTTACGAGCAGTACTTC.

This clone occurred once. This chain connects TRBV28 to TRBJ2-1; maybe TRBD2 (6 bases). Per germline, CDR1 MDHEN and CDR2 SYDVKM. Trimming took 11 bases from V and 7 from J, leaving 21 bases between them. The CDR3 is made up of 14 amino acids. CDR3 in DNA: TGTGCCCACACCCGGGGGTCCCTCGGAAATGAGCAGTTCTTC. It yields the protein CAHTRGSLGNEQFF.

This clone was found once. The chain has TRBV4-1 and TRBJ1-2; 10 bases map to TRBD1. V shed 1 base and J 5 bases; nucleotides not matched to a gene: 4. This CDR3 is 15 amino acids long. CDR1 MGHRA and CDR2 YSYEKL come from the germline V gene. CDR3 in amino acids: CASSQGGQGRYGYTF. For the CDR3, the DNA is TGCGCCAGCAGCCAAGGGGGACAGGGGAGATATGGCTACACCTTC.

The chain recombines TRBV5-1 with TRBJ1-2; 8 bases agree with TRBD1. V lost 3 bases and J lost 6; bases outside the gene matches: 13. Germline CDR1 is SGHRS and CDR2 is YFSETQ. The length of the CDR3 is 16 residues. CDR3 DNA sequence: TGCGCCAGCAGCTCGAACCCGGACAGGGCAAAGGATGGCTACACCTTC. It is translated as CASSSNPDRAKDGYTF.

The CDR3 loop reads CASRGSYNSPLHF. CDR3 nucleotide sequence: TGTGCCAGCAGGGGATCCTATAATTCACCCCTCCACTTT. The chain joins TRBV7-9 to TRBJ1-6, with D uncertain. The CDR3 runs 13 residues. V dropped 6 bases and J dropped 1 base, with 4 bases sitting between them. The V gene's germline CDR1 is SEHNR and CDR2 FQNEAQ (reference sequence).

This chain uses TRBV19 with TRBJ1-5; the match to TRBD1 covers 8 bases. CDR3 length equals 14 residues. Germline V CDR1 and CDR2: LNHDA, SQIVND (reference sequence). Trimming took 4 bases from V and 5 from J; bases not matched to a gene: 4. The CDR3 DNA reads TGTGCCAGTAGTAGAGGACAGGGATATCAGCCCCAGCATTTT. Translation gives CASSRGQGYQPQHF.

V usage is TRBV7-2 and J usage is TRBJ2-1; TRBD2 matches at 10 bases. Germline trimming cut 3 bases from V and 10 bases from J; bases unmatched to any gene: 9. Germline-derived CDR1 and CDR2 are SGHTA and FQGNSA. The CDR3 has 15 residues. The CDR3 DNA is TGTGCCAGCAGCTTGAAGGCTAGCGGGAGTAGGGAGCAGTTCTTC. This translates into CASSLKASGSREQFF.

This CDR3 reads CASSKGQGVQPQHF. The CDR3, as DNA: TGTGCCAGCAGCAAGGGACAGGGAGTTCAGCCCCAGCATTTT. V gene TRBV21-1 combines with J gene TRBJ1-5; the listed D gene, TRBD1, was not tested against the DNA. TRBV21-1 represents a pseudogene. The CDR3 sequence is 14 residues long.

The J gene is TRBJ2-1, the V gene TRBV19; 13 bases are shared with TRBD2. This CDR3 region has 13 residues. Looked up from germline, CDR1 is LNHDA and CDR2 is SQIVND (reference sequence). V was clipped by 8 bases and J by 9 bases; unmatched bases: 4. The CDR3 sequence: CASGLAGVGEQFF. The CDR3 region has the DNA TGTGCCAGTGGACTAGCGGGAGTAGGTGAGCAGTTCTTC.

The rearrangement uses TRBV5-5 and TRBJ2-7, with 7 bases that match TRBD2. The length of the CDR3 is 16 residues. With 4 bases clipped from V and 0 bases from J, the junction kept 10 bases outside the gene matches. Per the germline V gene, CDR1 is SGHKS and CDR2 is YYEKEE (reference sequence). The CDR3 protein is CASSGEGTYSSYEQYF. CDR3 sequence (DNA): TGTGCCAGCAGCGGGGAGGGCACATACAGCTCCTACGAGCAGTACTTC.

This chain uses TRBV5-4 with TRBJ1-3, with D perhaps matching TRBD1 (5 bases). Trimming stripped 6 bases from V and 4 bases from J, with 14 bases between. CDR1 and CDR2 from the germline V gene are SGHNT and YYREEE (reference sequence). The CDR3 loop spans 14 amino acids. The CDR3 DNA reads TGTGCCAGCACCGGAGAAAGGGACGGAAACACCATATATTTT. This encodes CASTGERDGNTIYF.

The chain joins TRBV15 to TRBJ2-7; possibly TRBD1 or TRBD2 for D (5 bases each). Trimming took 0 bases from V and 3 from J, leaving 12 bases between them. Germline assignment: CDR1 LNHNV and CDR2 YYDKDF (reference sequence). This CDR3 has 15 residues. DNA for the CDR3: TGTGCCACCAGCAGAGATACGGGGCGGAACTACGAGCAGTACTTC. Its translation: CATSRDTGRNYEQYF.